These T cell receptor beta chains were read from a single sample in a study of shared clonotypes between healthy human individuals. Repertoires were generated with immunoSEQ multiplex PCR, while TCRdb's copy carries only in-frame clones and drops some. The data contain about 710,000 clones, around 70% of them seen just once; the ten biggest clones take up under 2%. Material: memory CD4+ T cells sorted from blood. The source is a woman in her 30s in good health. The conserved cysteine and the conserved F or W are not part of the CDR3 here.

CDR3aa: ASSQPRGGRARDEQF
j_gene: TRBJ2-1
v_gene: TRBV14

CDR3aa: ASSYTTGASYEQY
j_gene: TRBJ2-7
v_gene: TRBV6-6

CDR3aa: ASSSLDRTEAF
j_gene: TRBJ1-1
v_gene: TRBV5-4

CDR3aa: ASSQEARGGTEAF
j_gene: TRBJ1-1
v_gene: TRBV4-1

CDR3aa: ASSYSRTGHAEAF
j_gene: TRBJ1-1
v_gene: TRBV6-5

CDR3aa: ASNKGGGLLDGQETQY
j_gene: TRBJ2-5
v_gene: TRBV5-5

CDR3aa: VRSLLQDCRTNEKLF
j_gene: TRBJ1-4
v_gene: TRBV7-5

CDR3aa: ASSETRDTQY
j_gene: TRBJ2-3
v_gene: TRBV7-9

CDR3aa: ASSLGGRASYEQY
j_gene: TRBJ2-7
v_gene: TRBV11-2

CDR3aa: ASSSPGQANIQY
j_gene: TRBJ2-4
v_gene: TRBV5-5

CDR3aa: ASSSRGLQGTEAF
j_gene: TRBJ1-1
v_gene: TRBV6-5

CDR3aa: ASSQKVGTGHRDTEAF
j_gene: TRBJ1-1
v_gene: TRBV14

CDR3aa: ASSLQGAAGYT
j_gene: TRBJ1-2
v_gene: TRBV16

CDR3aa: ASSARTGIST
j_gene: TRBJ1-2
v_gene: TRBV28

CDR3aa: ASSTLGALEQY
j_gene: TRBJ2-7
v_gene: TRBV27

CDR3aa: ASSQALGVGYGYT
j_gene: TRBJ1-2
v_gene: TRBV4-2

CDR3aa: ASSQVSGRANEQF
j_gene: TRBJ2-1
v_gene: TRBV4-1

CDR3aa: ASSFTTGEDNEQF
j_gene: TRBJ2-1
v_gene: TRBV5-1

CDR3aa: ASSPRGAGGPTGELF
j_gene: TRBJ2-2
v_gene: TRBV19

CDR3aa: ASSESGTREYNEQF
j_gene: TRBJ2-1
v_gene: TRBV25-1

CDR3aa: ASSVEVGGAYGYT
j_gene: TRBJ1-2
v_gene: TRBV9

CDR3aa: ASSSKTSGELF
j_gene: TRBJ2-2
v_gene: TRBV11-3

CDR3aa: ASSSGTANYEQY
j_gene: TRBJ2-7
v_gene: TRBV28

CDR3aa: ASSPTTGVNGYT
j_gene: TRBJ1-2
v_gene: TRBV7-9

CDR3aa: ASSVSTGTVDYGYT
j_gene: TRBJ1-2
v_gene: TRBV28

CDR3aa: ASRPKGLILYEQY
j_gene: TRBJ2-7
v_gene: TRBV7-2

CDR3aa: ASSWTSGVTGELF
j_gene: TRBJ2-2
v_gene: TRBV28

CDR3aa: ASRTANAGELF
j_gene: TRBJ2-2
v_gene: TRBV19

CDR3aa: ASSPYSGAGTDTQY
j_gene: TRBJ2-3
v_gene: TRBV7-3

CDR3aa: ATSRLGGSLSYGYT
j_gene: TRBJ1-2
v_gene: TRBV15